This T cell receptor beta chain comes out of a study of T cell repertoires in cytomegalovirus infection. The germline CDR1 and CDR2 sequences are MNHEY and SVGEGT. The CDR3 is 18 amino acids. V lost 7 bases to trimming and J lost 6 bases; unmatched junction nucleotides: 16. General study points: CMV-specific HLA-C-restricted TCR beta clonotypes dominated the ex vivo response.

TCRdb used MiXCR to reprocess the reads, holding one entry per CDR3 protein. The sample has about a million distinct CDR3 sequences, roughly 31% seen once. A few counts support this clonotype. Its antigen is unidentified. The source material was cultured CD8+ T cells from PBMCs, sampled from culture after CMV antigen stimulation. This TCR derives from a human donor in good health (CMV status not recorded). Some clones in this sample may be carry-over from other donors' samples. The chain employs TRBV6-2 or TRBV6-3 and TRBJ2-1; TRBD1 aligns across 12 bases. The CDR3, as DNA: TGTGCCAGCATCATAATTCTGGGACCGGGACAGGGGGCCAATGAGCAGTTCTTC. Residues: CASIIILGPGQGANEQFF.